This TCR beta chain stems from a study of blood T cell repertoires in COVID-19. Study at large: Italy, Spain and the United States were the sources of the convalescent and acute COVID-19 samples. In each case, the material was cDNA or gDNA derived from T cells, B-cell-depleted T cells, or PBMCs.

Trimming at V came to 3 bases and at J to 6 bases, leaving 2 bases not matched to a gene. The CDR3 runs to 13 residues. Germline CDR1 is SGHTA and CDR2 is FQGNSA. As handled by the study authors: Estimation of nucleated cell counts relied on the amplification of reference gene primers. Some clones are missing from TCRdb's copy, which holds only in-frame ones; the method was immunoSEQ multiplex PCR. D and trimming were read from the DNA, whereas the V and J calls and clone size are those reported in that table. Of fewer than 120,000 clones listed, approximately 82% are singletons. Sequenced: peripheral blood. The clonotype originates from a woman over 75 with acute or convalescent COVID-19. The V and J genes are TRBV7-2 and TRBJ2-1; 7 bases fit TRBD1. The CDR3 nucleotides read TGTGCCAGCAGCTTTGACAGGGCCAATGAGCAGTTCTTC. Protein: CASSFDRANEQFF.